These 15 T cell receptor beta chains came from one sample sequenced in a study of T-cell memory formation after mild COVID-19. TCRdb recomputed calls from the 5' RACE reads with MiXCR, one row per CDR3 protein. The sample comprises 150,000 or so distinct CDR3 sequences, 30% to 35% of which are singletons, and more than 10% rests with the top ten. The source material was PBMCs or a T cell subset sorted from them (not recorded which). These receptors all stem from an adult woman who had mild COVID-19 (a few samples of this study predate the infection). Cell type and time point are not known.

A few counts support this clonotype. The chain joins TRBV6-2 or TRBV6-3 to TRBJ1-6; a weak D match, TRBD1 (5 bases). The V end was cut by 7 bases, the J end by 9 bases, with 16 bases between. This CDR3 is built from 14 residues. CDR1 MNHEY and CDR2 SVGEGT come from the germline V gene. This CDR3 is CASTLRDAVSPLHF. CDR3 nucleotide sequence: TGTGCCAGCACCCTTCGGGACGCCGTTTCACCCCTCCACTTT.

This clonotype has just a few counts. CDR3 in DNA: TGCGCCAGCATGACGGGACAGGGCCTTGATACGCAGTATTTT. This sequence encodes CASMTGQGLDTQYF. The V and J genes are TRBV5-1 and TRBJ2-3; 9 positions match TRBD1. CDR3 length: 14 amino acids. V shed 6 bases and J 6 bases; nucleotides not matched to a gene: 8. Germline-derived CDR1 and CDR2 are SGHRS and YFSETQ.

This chain joins TRBV7-9 and TRBJ1-1; tentatively, D is TRBD1 (5 bases). Between the trimmed V and J ends, which lost 5 bases and 1 base, there was a span of 17 bases. The CDR3 is made up of 16 amino acids. Germline loops: CDR1 SEHNR, CDR2 FQNEAQ (reference sequence). The CDR3 reads CASSPKQGLRNTEAFF. In nucleotides, the CDR3 is TGTGCCAGCAGCCCGAAGCAGGGTTTACGGAACACTGAAGCTTTCTTT.

This clonotype was found a few times. V gene TRBV4-3 combines with J gene TRBJ1-5, with 10 bases that match TRBD1. The trim removed 3 bases at V and 5 bases at J, leaving 4 bases unmatched. Germline V gene data show CDR1 as LGHNA and CDR2 as YSLEER. The CDR3 sequence is 15 residues long. CDR3 nucleotide sequence: TGCGCCAGCAGCCAGACAGGGGGCGGGCATCAGCCCCAGCATTTT. Amino acids: CASSQTGGGHQPQHF.

This clonotype was counted between two and nine times. V and J are TRBV20-1 and TRBJ2-7; 8 bases agree with TRBD1. With V trimmed by 1 base and J by 3 bases, 14 bases remained unmatched. CDR3 length: 17 residues. CDR1 is DFQATT, CDR2 SNEGSKA, per germline (reference sequence). The CDR3 nucleotides are TGCAGTGCTAGAGCCCCTCCCGGGACAGGACGAGACTACGAGCAGTACTTC. It codes for CSARAPPGTGRDYEQYF.

In nucleotides, the CDR3 is TGTGCCAGCGGACTTTCAAGCCAGCCCCAGCATTTT. Protein: CASGLSSQPQHF. V and J are TRBV28 and TRBJ1-5; no clear D. The V gene lost 8 bases and the J gene lost 7 bases, with 12 bases spanning the gap. The CDR3 spans 12 residues. CDR1 is MDHEN and CDR2 is SYDVKM in the germline V gene.

This clonotype was seen more than once but under ten times. The V call is TRBV9, the J call TRBJ2-1; 12 bases match TRBD2. This CDR3 has 13 residues. From germline, CDR1 is SGDLS and CDR2 YYNGEE. Trimming cost V 5 bases and J 8 bases; bases outside gene matches: 2. CDR3: CASRTSGSDEQFF. The DNA for the CDR3 is TGTGCCAGCAGGACTAGCGGGAGTGATGAGCAGTTCTTC.

The chain's CDR3 is CASSLGDSQETQYF. The CDR3, as DNA: TGCGCCAGCAGCTTGGGGGACAGCCAAGAGACCCAGTACTTC. The chain carries TRBV5-1 and TRBJ2-5; TRBD1 agrees at 7 bases. This CDR3 is built from 14 residues. V was clipped by 0 bases and J by 1 base; unmatched bases: 0. CDR1 is SGHRS, CDR2 YFSETQ, per germline.

The V call is TRBV5-1, the J call TRBJ2-1, with D perhaps matching TRBD2 (5 bases). This CDR3 contains 15 residues. Trimming removed 4 bases from V and 9 bases from J, with 20 bases in between. Germline V lookup: CDR1 SGHRS, CDR2 YFSETQ. The CDR3 here is CASSPGEGGRSEQFF. The CDR3 DNA follows: TGCGCCAGCAGCCCCGGAGAGGGTGGTAGGAGTGAGCAGTTCTTC.

In this sample, this clonotype turned up a few times. The chain employs TRBV3-1 and TRBJ2-7; tentatively, D is TRBD2 (6 bases). Germline CDR1 is LGHDT and CDR2 is YNNKEL (reference sequence). Trimming stripped 1 base from V and 2 bases from J, with 15 bases between. The CDR3 runs 16 residues. CDR3: CASSQGTGLTAYEQYF. In DNA, the CDR3 is TGTGCCAGCAGCCAAGGGACGGGACTTACCGCCTACGAGCAGTACTTC.

This sequence joins TRBV7-9 and TRBJ1-2; D not resolved. Trimming removed 5 bases from V and 5 bases from J, with 9 bases in between. Germline lookup yields CDR1 SEHNR and CDR2 FQNEAQ (reference sequence). The CDR3 runs to 12 residues. The DNA for the CDR3 is TGTGCCAGCAGCAGCCGATCATATGGCTACACCTTC. It encodes CASSSRSYGYTF.

This clonotype appeared a few times. The chain combines TRBV27 with TRBJ2-2; no definite D call. This CDR3 region has 14 residues. Looked up from germline, CDR1 is MNHEY and CDR2 is SMNVEV (reference sequence). The V gene lost 7 bases and the J gene lost 8 bases, with 17 bases spanning the gap. CDR3 in amino acids: CASTLIPPTGELFF. CDR3 nucleotide sequence: TGTGCCAGCACCCTTATCCCCCCCACGGGGGAGCTGTTTTTT.

This clonotype came up many times. The chain joins TRBV6-6 to TRBJ1-3; D is uncertain. Germline loops: CDR1 MNHNY, CDR2 SVGAGI (reference sequence). CDR3 length: 16 residues. V dropped 5 bases and J dropped 3 bases, with 17 bases sitting between them. CDR3 sequence: CASSRQDTIGGNTIYF. The CDR3 DNA is TGTGCCAGCAGTCGGCAGGATACGATAGGTGGAAACACCATATATTTT.

This clonotype was found a few times. V is TRBV5-5 and J is TRBJ1-3, with D possibly being TRBD1 (5 bases). The CDR3 loop spans 16 amino acids. Germline V gene sequence: CDR1 SGHKS, CDR2 YYEKEE (reference sequence). Trimming took 4 bases from V and 1 from J, leaving 15 bases between them. The CDR3 nucleotides read TGTGCCAGCAGCGCCCCGGGACTCCGATCTGGAAACACCATATATTTT. It codes for CASSAPGLRSGNTIYF. The complete variable domain, with remaining parts taken from reference TRBV5-5 and TRBJ1-3, reads DAGVTQSPTHLIKTRGQQVTLRCSPISGHKSVSWYQQVLGQGPQFIFQYYEKEERGRGNFPDRFSARQFPNYSSELNVNALLLGDSALYLCASSAPGLRSGNTIYFGEGSWLTVV.

The J gene is TRBJ2-7, the V gene TRBV7-9; 8 bases map to TRBD2. CDR3 length: 14 amino acids. Germline CDR1 reads SEHNR; CDR2 reads FQNEAQ (reference sequence). After removal of 4 bases from V and 2 bases from J, the junction contained 4 bases not matched to a gene. The CDR3 here is CASSSSSGTYEQYF. The CDR3 DNA is TGTGCCAGCAGCTCAAGTAGCGGGACCTACGAGCAGTACTTC. The whole variable domain, remainder taken from reference TRBV7-9 and TRBJ2-7, is DTGVSQNPRHKITKRGQNVTFRCDPISEHNRLYWYRQTLGQGPEFLTYFQNEAQLEKSRLLSDRFSAERPKGSFSTLEIQRTEQGDSAMYLCASSSSSGTYEQYFGPGTRLTVT.